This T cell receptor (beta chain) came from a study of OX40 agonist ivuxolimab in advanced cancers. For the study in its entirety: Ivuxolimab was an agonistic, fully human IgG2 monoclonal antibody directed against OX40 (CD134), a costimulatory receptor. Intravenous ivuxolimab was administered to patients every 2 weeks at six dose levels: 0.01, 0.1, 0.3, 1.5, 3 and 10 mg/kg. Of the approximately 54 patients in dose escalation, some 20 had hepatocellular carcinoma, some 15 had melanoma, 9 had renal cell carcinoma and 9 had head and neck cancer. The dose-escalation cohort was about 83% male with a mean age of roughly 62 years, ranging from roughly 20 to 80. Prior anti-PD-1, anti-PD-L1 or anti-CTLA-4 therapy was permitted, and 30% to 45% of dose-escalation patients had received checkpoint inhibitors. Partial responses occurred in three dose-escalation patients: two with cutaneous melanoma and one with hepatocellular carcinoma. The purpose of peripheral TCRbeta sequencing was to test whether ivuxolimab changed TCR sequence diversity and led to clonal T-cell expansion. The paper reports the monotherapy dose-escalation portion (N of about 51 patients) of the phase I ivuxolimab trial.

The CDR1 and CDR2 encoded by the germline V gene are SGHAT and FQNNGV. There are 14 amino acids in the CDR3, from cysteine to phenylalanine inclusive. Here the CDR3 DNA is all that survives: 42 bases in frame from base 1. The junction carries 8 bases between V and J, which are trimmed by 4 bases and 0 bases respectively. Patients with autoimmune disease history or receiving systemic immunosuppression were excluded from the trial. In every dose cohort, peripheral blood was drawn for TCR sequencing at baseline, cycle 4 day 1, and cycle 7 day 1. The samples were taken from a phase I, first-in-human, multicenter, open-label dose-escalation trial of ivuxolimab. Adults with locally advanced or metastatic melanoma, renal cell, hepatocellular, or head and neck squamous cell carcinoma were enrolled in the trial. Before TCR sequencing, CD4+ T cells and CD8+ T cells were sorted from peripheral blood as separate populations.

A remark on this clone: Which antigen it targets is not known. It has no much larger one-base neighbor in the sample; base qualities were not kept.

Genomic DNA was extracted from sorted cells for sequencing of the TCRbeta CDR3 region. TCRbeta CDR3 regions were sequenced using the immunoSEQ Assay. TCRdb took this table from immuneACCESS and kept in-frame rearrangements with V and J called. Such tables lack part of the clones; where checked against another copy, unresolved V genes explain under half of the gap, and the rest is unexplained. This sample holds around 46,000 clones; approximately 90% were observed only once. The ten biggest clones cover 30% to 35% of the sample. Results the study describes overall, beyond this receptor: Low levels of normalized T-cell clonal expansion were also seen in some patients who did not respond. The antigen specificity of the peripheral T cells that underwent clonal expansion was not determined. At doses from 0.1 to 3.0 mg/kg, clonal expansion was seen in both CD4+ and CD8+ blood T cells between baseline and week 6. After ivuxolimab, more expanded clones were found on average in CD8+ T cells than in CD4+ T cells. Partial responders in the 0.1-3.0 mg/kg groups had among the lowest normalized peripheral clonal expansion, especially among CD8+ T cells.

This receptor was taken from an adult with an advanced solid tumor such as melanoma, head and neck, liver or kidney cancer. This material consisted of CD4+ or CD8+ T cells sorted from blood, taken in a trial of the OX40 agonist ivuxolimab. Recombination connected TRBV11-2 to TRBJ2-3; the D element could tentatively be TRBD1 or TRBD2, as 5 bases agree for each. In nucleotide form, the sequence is TGTGCCAGCAGCTATAGGGACAGCACAGATACGCAGTATTTT. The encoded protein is CASSYRDSTDTQYF.